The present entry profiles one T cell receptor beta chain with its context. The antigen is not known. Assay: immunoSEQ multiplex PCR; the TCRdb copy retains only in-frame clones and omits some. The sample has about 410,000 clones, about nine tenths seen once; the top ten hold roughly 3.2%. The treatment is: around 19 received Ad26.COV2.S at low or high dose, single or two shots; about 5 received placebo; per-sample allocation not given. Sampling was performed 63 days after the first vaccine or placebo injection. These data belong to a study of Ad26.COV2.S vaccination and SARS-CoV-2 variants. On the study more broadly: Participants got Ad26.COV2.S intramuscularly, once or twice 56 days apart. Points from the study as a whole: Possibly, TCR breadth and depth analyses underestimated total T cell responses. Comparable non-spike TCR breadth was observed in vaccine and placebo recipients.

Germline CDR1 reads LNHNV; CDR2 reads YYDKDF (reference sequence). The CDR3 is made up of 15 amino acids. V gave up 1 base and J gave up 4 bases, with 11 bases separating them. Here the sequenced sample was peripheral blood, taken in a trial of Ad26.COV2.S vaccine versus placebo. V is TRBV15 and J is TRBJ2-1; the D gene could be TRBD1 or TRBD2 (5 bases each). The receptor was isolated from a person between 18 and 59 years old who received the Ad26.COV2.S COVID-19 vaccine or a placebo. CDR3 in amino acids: CATSRGPGQYNEQFF. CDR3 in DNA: TGTGCCACCAGCAGAGGCCCGGGGCAGTACAATGAGCAGTTCTTC.